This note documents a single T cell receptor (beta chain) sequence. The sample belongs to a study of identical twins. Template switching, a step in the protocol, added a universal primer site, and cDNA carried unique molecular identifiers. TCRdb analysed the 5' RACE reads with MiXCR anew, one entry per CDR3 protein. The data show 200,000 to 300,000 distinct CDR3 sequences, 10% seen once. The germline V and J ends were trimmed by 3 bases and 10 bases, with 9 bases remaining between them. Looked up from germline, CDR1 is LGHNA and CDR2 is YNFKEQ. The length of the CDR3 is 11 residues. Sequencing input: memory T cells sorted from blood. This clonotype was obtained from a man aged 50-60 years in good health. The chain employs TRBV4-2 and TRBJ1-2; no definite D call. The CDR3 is CASSHGRNYTF. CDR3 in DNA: TGTGCCAGCAGCCATGGCCGGAACTACACCTTC.